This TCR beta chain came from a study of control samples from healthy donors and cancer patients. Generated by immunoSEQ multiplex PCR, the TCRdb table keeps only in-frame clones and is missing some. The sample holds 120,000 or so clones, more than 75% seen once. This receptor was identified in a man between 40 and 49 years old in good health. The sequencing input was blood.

The chain's CDR3 is CASSQYGAGPQHF. CDR3 DNA sequence: TGTGCCAGCAGCCAATATGGGGCGGGGCCCCAGCATTTT. The gene calls are TRBV14 and TRBJ1-5; a possible D gene is TRBD1 (5 bases). Germline CDR1 is SGHDN and CDR2 is FVKESK. The CDR3 runs to 13 residues. V lost 2 bases and J lost 9, with 11 bases in between.